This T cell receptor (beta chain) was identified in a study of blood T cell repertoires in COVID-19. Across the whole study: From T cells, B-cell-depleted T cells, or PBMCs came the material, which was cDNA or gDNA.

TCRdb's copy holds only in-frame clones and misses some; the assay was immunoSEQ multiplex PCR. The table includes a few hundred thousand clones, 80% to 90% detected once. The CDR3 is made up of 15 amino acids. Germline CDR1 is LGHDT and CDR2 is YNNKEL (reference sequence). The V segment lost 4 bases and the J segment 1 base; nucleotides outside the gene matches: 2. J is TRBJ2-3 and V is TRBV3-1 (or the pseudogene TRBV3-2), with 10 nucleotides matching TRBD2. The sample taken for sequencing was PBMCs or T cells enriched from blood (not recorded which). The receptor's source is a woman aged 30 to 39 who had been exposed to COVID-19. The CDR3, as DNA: TGTGCCAGCAGCCTTGGACTAGCGGGCACAGATACGCAGTATTTT. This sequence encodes CASSLGLAGTDTQYF.